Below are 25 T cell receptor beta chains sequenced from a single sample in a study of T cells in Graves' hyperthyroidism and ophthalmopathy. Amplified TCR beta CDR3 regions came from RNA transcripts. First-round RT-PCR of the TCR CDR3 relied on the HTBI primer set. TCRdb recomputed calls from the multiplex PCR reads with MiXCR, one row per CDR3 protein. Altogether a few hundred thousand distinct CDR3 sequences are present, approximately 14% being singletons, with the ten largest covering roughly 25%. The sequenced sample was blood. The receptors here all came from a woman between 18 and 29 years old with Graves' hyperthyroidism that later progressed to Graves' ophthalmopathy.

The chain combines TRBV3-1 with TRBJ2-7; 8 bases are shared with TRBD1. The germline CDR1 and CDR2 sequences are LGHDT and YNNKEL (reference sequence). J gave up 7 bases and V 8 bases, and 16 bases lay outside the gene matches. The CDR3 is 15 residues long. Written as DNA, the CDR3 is TGTGCCAGCGGCAGGACAGGGTGGGCCTCATCGGAGCAGTACTTC. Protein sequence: CASGRTGWASSEQYF.

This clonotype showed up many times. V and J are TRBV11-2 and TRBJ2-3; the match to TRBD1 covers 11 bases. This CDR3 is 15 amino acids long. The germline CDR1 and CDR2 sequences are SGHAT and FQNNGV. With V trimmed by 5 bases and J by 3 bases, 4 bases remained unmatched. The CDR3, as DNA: TGTGCCAGCAGCGCCGGACAGGGGGCGACAGATACGCAGTATTTT. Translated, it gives CASSAGQGATDTQYF.

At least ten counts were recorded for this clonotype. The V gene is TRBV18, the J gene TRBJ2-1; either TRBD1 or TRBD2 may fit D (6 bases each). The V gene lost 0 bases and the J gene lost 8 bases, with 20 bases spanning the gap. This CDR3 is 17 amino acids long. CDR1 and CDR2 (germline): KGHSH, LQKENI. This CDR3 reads CASSPPVMRDNWYEQFF. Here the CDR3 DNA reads TGTGCCAGCTCACCACCCGTAATGCGGGACAACTGGTATGAGCAGTTCTTC.

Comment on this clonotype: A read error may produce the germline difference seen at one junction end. The CDR3 region is CASSAADGRGNTIYF. CDR3 in DNA: TGTGCCAGCAGCGCCGCAGACGGACGCGGAAACACCATATATTTT. The chain carries TRBV5-1 and TRBJ1-3; D gene uncertain. This CDR3 spans 15 amino acids. The germline V gene has CDR1 SGHRS and CDR2 YFSETQ.

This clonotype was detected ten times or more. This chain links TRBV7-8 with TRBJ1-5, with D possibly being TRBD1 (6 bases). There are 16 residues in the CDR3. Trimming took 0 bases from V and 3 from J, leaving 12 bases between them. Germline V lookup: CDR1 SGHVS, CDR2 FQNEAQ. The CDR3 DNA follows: TGTGCCAGCAGCTTAGCAGGGGGGGCTACCAATCAGCCCCAGCATTTT. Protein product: CASSLAGGATNQPQHF.

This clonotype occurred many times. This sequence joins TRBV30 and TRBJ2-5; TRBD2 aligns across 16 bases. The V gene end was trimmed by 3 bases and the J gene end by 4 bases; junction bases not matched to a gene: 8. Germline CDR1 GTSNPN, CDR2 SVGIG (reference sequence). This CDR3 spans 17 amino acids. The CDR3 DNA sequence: TGTGCCTGGAGCCCCCAGGGGACTAGCGGGAGGGGAGAGACCCAGTACTTC. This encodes CAWSPQGTSGRGETQYF.

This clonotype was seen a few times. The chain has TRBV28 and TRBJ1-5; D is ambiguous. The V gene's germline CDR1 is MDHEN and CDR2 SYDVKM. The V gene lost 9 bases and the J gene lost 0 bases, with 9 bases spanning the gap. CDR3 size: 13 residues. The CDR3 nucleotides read TGTGCCAGTAGCACATATAGCAATCAGCCCCAGCATTTT. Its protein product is CASSTYSNQPQHF.

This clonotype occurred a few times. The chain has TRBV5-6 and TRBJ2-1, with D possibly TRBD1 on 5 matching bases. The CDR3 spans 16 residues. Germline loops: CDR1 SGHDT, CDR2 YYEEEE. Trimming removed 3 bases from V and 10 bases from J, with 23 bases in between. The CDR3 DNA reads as TGTGCCAGCAGCTCCAACAGGTATCTTGGGTTGGGAGAGCAGTTCTTC. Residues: CASSSNRYLGLGEQFF.

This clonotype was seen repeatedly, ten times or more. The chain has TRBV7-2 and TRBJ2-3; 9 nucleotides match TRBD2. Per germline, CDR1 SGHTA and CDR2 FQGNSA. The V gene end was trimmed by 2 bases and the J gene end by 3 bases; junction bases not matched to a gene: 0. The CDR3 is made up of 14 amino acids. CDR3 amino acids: CASSLTSGTDTQYF. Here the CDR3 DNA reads TGTGCCAGCAGCTTAACTAGCGGGACAGATACGCAGTATTTT.

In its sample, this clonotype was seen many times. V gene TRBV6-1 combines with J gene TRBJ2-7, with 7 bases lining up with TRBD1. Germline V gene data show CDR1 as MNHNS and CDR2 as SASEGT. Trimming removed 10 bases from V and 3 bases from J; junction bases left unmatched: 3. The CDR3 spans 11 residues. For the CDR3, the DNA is TGTGCCACCGGGACAGTCTACGAGCAGTACTTC. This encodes CATGTVYEQYF.

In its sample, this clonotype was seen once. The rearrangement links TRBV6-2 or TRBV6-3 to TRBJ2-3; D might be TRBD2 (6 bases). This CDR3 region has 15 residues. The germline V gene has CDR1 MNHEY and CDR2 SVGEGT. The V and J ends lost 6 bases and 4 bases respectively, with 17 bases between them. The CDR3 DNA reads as TGTGCCAGCAGAATAGGAGGGAGGAGGGCAGATACGCAGTATTTT. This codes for CASRIGGRRADTQYF.

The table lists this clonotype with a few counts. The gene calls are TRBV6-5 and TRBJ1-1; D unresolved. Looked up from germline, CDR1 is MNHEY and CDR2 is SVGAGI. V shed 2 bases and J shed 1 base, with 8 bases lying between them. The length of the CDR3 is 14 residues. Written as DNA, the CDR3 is TGTGCCAGCAGTTACGCCGCACGGAACACTGAAGCTTTCTTT. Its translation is CASSYAARNTEAFF.

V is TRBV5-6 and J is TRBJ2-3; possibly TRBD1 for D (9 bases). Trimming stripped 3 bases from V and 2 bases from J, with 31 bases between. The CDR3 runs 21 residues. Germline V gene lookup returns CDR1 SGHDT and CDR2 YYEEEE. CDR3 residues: CASSSYLHRGLLAGPTDTQYF. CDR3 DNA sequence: TGTGCCAGCAGCTCTTACCTCCACAGGGGGCTCCTAGCGGGCCCCACAGATACGCAGTATTTT.

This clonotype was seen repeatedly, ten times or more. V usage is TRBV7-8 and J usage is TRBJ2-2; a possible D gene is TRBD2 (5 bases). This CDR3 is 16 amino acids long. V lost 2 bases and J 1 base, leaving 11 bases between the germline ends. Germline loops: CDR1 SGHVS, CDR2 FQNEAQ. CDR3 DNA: TGTGCCAGCAGCTTAAGCGGCAGCGAGAACACCGGGGAGCTGTTTTTT. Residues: CASSLSGSENTGELFF.

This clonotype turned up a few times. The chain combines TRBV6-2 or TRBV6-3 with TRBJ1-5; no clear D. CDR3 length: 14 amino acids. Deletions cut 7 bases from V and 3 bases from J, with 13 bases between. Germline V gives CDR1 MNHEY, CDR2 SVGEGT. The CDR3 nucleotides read TGTGCCAGCACTAGAGGCCAGATCAATCAGCCCCAGCATTTT. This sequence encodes CASTRGQINQPQHF.

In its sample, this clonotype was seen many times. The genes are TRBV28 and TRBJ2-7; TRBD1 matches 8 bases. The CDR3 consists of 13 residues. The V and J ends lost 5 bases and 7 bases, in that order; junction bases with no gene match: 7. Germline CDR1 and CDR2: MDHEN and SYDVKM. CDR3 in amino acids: CASSRPGGREQYF. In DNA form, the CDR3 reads TGTGCCAGCAGTAGGCCAGGGGGCCGGGAGCAGTACTTC.

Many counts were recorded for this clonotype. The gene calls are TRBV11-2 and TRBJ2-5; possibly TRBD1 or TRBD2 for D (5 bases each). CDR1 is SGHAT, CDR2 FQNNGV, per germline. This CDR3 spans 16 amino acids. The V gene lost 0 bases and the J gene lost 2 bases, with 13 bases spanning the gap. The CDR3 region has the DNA TGTGCCAGCAGCTTAGATCTGGGGACGACACAAGAGACCCAGTACTTC. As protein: CASSLDLGTTQETQYF.

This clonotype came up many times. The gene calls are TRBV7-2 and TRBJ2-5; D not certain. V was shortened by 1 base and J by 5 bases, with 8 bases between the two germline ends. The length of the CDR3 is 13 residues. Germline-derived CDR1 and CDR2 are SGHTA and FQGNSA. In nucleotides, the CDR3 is TGTGCCAGCAGCTTAGTCTGGTCGGAGACCCAGTACTTC. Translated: CASSLVWSETQYF.

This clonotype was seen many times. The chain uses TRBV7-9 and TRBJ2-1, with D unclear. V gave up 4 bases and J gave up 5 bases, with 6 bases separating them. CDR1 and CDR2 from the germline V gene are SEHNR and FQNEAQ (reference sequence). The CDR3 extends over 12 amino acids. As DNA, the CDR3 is TGTGCCAGCAGCTCCCAGGACAATGAGCAGTTCTTC. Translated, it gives CASSSQDNEQFF.

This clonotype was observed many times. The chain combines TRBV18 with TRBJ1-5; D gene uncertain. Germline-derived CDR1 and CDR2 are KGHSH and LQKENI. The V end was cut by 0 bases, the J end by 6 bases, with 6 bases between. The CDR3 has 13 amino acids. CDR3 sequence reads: CASSPPGFQPQHF. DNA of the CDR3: TGTGCCAGCTCACCACCCGGTTTTCAGCCCCAGCATTTT.

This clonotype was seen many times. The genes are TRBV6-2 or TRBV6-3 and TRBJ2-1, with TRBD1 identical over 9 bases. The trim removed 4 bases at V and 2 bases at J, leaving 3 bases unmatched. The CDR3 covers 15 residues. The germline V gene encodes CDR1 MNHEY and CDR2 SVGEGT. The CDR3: CASSSRQGAYNEQFF. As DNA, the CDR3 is TGTGCCAGCAGTTCTCGACAGGGGGCCTACAATGAGCAGTTCTTC.

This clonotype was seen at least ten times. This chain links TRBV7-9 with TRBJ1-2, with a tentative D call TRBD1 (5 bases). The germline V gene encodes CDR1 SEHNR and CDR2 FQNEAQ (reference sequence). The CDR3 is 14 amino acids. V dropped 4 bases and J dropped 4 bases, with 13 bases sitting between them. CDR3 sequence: CASSSRGVTYGYTF. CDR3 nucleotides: TGTGCCAGCAGCTCCCGGGGGGTGACCTATGGCTACACCTTC.

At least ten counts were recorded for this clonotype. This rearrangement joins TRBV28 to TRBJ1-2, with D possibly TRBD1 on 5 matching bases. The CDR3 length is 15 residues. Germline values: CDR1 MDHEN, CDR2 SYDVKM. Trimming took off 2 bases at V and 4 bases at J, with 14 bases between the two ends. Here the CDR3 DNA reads TGTGCCAGCAGTTTAATCGGGGGGACGGGCTATGGCTACACCTTC. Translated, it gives CASSLIGGTGYGYTF.

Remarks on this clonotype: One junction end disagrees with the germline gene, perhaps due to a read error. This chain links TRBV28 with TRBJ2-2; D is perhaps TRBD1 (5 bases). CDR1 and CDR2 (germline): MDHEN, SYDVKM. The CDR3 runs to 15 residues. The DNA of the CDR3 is TGTGCCAGCAGTTTCCAGGGATGGAACACCAGGGAGCTGTTTTTT. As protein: CASSFQGWNTRELFF. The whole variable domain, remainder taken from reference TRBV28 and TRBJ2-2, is DVKVTQSSRYLVKRTGEKVFLECVQDMDHENMFWYRQDPGLGLRLIYFSYDVKMKEKGDIPEGYSVSREKKERFSLILESASTNQTSMYLCASSFQGWNTRELFFGEGSRLTVL.

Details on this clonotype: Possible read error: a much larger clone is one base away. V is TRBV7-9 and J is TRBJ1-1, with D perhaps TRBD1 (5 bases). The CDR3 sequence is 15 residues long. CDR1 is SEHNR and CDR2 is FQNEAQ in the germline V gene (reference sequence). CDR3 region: CASNLDAGGRTEAFF. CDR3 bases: TGTGCCAGCAACTTAGATGCCGGGGGAAGGACTGAAGCTTTCTTT.